The TCR beta chain described here comes from a study of tumor-infiltrating lymphocytes in oesophageal squamous cell carcinoma. Each CDR3 protein gets one entry after TCRdb re-called the PCR reads with MiXCR. Among 15,000 to 25,000 distinct CDR3 sequences, less than 45% were seen once, and the ten largest hold approximately 15%. This clonotype qualifies as medium-sized. The J segment lost 2 bases and the V segment lost 5 bases, leaving 9 bases of the junction unmatched. CDR1 is SEHNR and CDR2 is FQNEAQ in the germline V gene (reference sequence). The CDR3 has 16 residues. V and J are TRBV7-9 and TRBJ2-7, with TRBD2 matching over 10 bases. Sequenced: normal esophageal tissue next to the tumor. This TCR came from a male donor with esophageal squamous cell carcinoma. This CDR3 reads CASSPRRLAGPYEQYF. CDR3 nucleotide sequence: TGTGCCAGCAGCCCACGTCGACTAGCGGGCCCCTACGAGCAGTACTTC.